This TCR beta chain was observed in a study of T cells in localized non-small cell lung cancer. Concerning this clone: Its cognate antigen is unknown.

Assay used: immunoSEQ multiplex PCR; TCRdb lists only in-frame clones, some missing. The sample consists of about 31,000 clones, 70% to 90% of them appearing once. This CDR3 contains 11 residues. V dropped 6 bases and J dropped 5 bases, with 8 bases sitting between them. Germline V gene sequence: CDR1 SNHLY, CDR2 FYNNEI. The study's findings and limits: For the top 100 tumor clones, a median approximately 50 also appeared in adjacent lung. Clonality peaked in uninvolved adjacent lung rather than tumor.

This specimen was peripheral blood mononuclear cells, taken before any cancer treatment. This chain uses TRBV2 with TRBJ2-7; D is unresolved. The source of this sequence is a woman aged 35 to 69 with stage III lung adenocarcinoma. The CDR3 nucleotides read TGTGCCAGCAGCAGGACGGACGAGCAGTACTTC. This sequence encodes CASSRTDEQYF.